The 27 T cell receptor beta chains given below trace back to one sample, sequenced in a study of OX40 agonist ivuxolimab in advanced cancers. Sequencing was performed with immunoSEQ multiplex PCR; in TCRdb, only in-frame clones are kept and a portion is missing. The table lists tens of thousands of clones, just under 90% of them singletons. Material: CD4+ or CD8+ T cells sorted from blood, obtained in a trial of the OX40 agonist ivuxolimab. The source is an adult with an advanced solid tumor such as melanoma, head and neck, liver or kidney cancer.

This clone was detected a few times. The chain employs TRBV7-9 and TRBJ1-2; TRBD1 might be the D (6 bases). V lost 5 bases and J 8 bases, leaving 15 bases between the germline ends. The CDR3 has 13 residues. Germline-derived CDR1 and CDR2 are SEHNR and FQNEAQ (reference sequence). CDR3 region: CASSPQDSMGYTF. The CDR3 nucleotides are TGTGCCAGCAGCCCCCAGGACAGCATGGGCTACACCTTC.

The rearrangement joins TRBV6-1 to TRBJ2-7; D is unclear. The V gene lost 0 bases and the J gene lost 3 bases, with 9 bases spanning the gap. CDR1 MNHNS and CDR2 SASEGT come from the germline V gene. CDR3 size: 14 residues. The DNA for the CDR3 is TGTGCCAGCAGTGAAGCTGACCAGGACTACGAGCAGTACTTC. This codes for CASSEADQDYEQYF.

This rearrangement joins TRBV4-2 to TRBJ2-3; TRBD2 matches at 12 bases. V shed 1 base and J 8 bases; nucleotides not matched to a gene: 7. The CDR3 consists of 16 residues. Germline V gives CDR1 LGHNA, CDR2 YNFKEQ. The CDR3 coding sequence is TGTGCCAGCAGCCAAGGTCGGCTAGCGGGAGGGATTACGCAGTATTTT. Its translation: CASSQGRLAGGITQYF.

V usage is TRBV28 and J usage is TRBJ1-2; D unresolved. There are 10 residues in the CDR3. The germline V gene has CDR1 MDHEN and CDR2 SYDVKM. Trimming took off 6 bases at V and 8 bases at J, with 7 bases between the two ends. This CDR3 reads CASSASGYTF. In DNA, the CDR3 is TGTGCCAGCAGCGCTTCCGGCTACACCTTC.

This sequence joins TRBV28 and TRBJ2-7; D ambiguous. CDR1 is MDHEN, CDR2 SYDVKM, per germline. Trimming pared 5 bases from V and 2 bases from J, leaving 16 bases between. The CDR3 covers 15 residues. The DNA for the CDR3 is TGTGCCAGCAGTCCGCCGCAGGTCACAACCTACGAGCAGTACTTC. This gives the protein CASSPPQVTTYEQYF.

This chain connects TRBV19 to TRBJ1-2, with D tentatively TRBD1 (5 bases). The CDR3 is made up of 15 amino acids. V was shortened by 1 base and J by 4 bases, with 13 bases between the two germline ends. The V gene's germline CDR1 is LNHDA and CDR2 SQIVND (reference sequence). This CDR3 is CASSIVPGGVYGYTF. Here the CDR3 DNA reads TGTGCCAGTAGTATAGTGCCCGGGGGAGTCTATGGCTACACCTTC. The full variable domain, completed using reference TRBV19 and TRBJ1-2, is DGGITQSPKYLFRKEGQNVTLSCEQNLNHDAMYWYRQDPGQGLRLIYYSQIVNDFQKGDIAEGYSVSREKKESFPLTVTSAQKNPTAFYLCASSIVPGGVYGYTFGSGTRLTVV.

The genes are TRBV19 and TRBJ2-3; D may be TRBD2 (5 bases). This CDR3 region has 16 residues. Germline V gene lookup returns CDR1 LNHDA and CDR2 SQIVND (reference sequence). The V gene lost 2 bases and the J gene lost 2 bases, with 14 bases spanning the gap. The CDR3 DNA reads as TGTGCCAGTAGTATACGTCCGGGGTTGGACACAGATACGCAGTATTTT. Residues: CASSIRPGLDTDTQYF.

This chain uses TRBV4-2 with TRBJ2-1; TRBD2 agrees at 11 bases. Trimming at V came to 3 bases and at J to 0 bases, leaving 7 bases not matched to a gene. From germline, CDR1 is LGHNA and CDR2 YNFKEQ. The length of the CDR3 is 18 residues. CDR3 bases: TGTGCCAGCAGCCACCTAGCGGGAGGCCGCCTCTCCTACAATGAGCAGTTCTTC. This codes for CASSHLAGGRLSYNEQFF.

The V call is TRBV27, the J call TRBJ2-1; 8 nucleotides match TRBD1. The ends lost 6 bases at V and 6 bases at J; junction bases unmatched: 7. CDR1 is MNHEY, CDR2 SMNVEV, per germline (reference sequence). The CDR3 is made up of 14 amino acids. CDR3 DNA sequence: TGTGCCAGCAGCCCTCCAGGGGGCGGCAATGAGCAGTTCTTC. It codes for CASSPPGGGNEQFF.

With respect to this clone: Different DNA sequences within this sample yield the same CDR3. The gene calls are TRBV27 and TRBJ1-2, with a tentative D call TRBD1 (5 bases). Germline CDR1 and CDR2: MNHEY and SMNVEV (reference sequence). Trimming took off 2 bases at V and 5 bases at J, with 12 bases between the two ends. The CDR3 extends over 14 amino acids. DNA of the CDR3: TGTGCCAGCAGTTTAGGGGCCCGGGGGTATGGCTACACCTTC. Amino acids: CASSLGARGYGYTF.

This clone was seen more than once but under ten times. In DNA form, the CDR3 reads TGCGCCAGCAGCCAACCCCGGGGGGATTTCAACACTGAAGCTTTCTTT. Encoded protein: CASSQPRGDFNTEAFF. This rearrangement joins TRBV4-1 to TRBJ1-1, with a weak D call TRBD1 (5 bases). CDR3 length: 16 amino acids. In germline, CDR1 is MGHRA, CDR2 YSYEKL. Trimming took off 2 bases at V and 2 bases at J, with 15 bases between the two ends.

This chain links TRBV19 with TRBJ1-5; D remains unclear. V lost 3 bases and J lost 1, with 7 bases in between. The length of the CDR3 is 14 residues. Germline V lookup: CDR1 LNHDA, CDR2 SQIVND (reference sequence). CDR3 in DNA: TGTGCCAGTAGTATGAAGGTCAGCAATCAGCCCCAGCATTTT. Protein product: CASSMKVSNQPQHF.

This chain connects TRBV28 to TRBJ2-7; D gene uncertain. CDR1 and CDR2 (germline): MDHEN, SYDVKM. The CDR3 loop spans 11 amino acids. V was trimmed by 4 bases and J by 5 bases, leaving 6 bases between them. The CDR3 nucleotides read TGTGCCAGCAGTTCGCGGAACGAGCAGTACTTC. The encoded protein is CASSSRNEQYF.

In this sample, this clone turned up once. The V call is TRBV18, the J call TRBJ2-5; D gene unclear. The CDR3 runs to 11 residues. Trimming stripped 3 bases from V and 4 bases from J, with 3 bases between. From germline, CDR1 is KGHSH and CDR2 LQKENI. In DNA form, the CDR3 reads TGTGCCAGCTCACCGTCAGAGACCCAGTACTTC. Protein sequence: CASSPSETQYF.

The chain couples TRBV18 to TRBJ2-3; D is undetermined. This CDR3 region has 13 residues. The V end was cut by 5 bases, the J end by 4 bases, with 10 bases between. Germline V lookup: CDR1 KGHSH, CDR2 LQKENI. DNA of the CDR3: TGTGCCAGCTCAAGGAGCGTTCCAGATACGCAGTATTTT. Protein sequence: CASSRSVPDTQYF.

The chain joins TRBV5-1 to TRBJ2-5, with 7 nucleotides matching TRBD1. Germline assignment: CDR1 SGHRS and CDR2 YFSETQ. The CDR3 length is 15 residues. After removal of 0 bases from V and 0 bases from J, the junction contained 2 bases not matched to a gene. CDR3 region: CASSLAGTDQETQYF. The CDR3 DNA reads TGCGCCAGCAGCTTGGCTGGGACAGACCAAGAGACCCAGTACTTC.

CDR3 loop: CASSAGSSGANVLTF. The CDR3 nucleotides read TGTGCCAGCAGTGCGGGGAGCTCTGGGGCCAACGTCCTGACTTTC. V gene TRBV6-1 combines with J gene TRBJ2-6; a weak D match, TRBD2 (5 bases). CDR3 size: 15 residues. Deletions cut 4 bases from V and 0 bases from J, with 7 bases between. Looked up from germline, CDR1 is MNHNS and CDR2 is SASEGT.

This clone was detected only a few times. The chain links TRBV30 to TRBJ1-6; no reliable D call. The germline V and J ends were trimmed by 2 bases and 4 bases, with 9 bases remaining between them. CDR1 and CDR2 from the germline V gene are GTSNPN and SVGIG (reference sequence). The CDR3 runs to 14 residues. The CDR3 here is CAWSPDMYNSPLHF. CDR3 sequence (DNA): TGTGCCTGGAGTCCCGACATGTATAATTCACCCCTCCACTTT.

The CDR3 DNA sequence: TGTGCCAGCAGCTTAGACCCTAGCGGGAGCTCCTACAATGAGCAGTTCTTC. Protein product: CASSLDPSGSSYNEQFF. V and J are TRBV11-2 and TRBJ2-1; the match to TRBD2 covers 10 bases. In germline, CDR1 is SGHAT, CDR2 FQNNGV. With 0 bases clipped from V and 0 bases from J, the junction kept 2 bases outside the gene matches. The CDR3 loop spans 17 amino acids.

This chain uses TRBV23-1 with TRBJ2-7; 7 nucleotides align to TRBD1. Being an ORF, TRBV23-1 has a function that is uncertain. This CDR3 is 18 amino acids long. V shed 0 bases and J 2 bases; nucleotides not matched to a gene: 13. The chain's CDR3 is CASSQSGLVLQGAYEQYF. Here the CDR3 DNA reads TGCGCCAGCAGTCAATCGGGGTTGGTTCTTCAGGGGGCCTACGAGCAGTACTTC.

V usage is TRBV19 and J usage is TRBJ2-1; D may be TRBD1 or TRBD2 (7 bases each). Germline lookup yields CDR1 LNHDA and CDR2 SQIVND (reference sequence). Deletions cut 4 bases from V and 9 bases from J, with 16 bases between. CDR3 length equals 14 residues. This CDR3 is CASSRGDSGIEQFF. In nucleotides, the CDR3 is TGTGCCAGTAGTAGAGGGGACAGCGGGATTGAGCAGTTCTTC.

Written as DNA, the CDR3 is TGCGCCAGCAGCTTGGTTAGGCTGGTCGGAGAGACCCAGTACTTC. The encoded protein is CASSLVRLVGETQYF. The chain joins TRBV5-1 to TRBJ2-5; D is uncertain. Germline assignment: CDR1 SGHRS and CDR2 YFSETQ. Trimming removed 0 bases at V and 4 bases at J, with 13 bases between. There are 15 residues in the CDR3.

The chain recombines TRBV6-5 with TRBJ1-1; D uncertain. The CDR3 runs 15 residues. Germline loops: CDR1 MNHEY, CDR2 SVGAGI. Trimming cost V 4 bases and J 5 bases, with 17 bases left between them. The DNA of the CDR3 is TGTGCCAGCAGTTCCCTGATTAGTGGGAAAACTGAAGCTTTCTTT. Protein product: CASSSLISGKTEAFF.

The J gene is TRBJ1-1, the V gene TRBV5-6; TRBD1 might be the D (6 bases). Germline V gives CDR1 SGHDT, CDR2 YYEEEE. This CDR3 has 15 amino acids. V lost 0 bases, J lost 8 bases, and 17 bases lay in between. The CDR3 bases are TGTGCCAGCAGCTTGGGTGGCAGGGGAGGACGGGAAGCTTTCTTT. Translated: CASSLGGRGGREAFF.

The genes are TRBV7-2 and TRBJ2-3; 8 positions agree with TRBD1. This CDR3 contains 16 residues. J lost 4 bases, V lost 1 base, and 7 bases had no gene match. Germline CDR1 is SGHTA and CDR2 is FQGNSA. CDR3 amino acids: CASSLGGRGLSDTQYF. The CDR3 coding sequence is TGTGCCAGCAGCTTAGGGGGCAGGGGGCTTTCAGATACGCAGTATTTT.

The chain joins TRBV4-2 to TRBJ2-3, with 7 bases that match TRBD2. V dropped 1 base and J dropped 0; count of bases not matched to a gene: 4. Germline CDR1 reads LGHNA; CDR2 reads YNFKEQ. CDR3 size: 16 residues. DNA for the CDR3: TGTGCCAGCAGCCAAGGGACTAGGACTAGCACAGATACGCAGTATTTT. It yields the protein CASSQGTRTSTDTQYF.

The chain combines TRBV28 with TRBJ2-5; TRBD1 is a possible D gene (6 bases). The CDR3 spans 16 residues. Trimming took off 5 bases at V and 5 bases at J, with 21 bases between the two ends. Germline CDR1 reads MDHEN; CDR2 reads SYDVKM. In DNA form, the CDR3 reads TGTGCCAGCAGTGAGAGGGGGACACCCAAAAGGGAGACCCAGTACTTC. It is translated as CASSERGTPKRETQYF.